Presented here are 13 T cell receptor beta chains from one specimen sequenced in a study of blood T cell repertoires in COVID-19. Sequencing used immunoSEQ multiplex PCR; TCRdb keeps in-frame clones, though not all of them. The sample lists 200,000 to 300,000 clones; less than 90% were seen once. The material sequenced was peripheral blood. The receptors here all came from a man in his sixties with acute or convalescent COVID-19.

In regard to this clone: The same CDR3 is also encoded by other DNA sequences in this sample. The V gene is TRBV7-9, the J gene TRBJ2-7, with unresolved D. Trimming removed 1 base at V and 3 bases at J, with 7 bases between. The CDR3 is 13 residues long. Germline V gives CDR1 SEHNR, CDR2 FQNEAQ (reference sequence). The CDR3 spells CASSLGLLYEQYF. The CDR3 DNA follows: TGTGCCAGCAGCTTAGGACTTCTCTACGAGCAGTACTTC.

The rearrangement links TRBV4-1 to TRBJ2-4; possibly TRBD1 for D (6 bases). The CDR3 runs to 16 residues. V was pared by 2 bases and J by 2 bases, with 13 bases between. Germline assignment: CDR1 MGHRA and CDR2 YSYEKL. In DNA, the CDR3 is TGCGCCAGCAGCCAACCCCACAGGGAGACCAAAAACATTCAGTACTTC. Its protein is CASSQPHRETKNIQYF.

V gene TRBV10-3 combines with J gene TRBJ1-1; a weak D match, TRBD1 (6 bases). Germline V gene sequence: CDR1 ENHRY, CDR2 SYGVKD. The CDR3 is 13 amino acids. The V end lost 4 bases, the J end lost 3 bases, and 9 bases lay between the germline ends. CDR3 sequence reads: CAISGTDYTEAFF. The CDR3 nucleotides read TGTGCCATCAGTGGGACAGACTACACTGAAGCTTTCTTT.

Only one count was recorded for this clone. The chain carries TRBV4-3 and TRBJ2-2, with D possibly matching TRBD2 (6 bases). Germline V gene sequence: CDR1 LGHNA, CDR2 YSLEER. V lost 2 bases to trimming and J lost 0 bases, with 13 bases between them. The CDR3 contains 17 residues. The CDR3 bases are TGCGCCAGCAGCCAACTTCAGCGGACTACGAACACCGGGGAGCTGTTTTTT. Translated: CASSQLQRTTNTGELFF.

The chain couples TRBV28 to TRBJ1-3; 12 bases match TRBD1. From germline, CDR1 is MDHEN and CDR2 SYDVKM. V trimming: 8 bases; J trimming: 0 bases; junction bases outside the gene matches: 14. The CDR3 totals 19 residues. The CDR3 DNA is TGTGCCAGCGGAGGAGGTGTGGGACAGGGGGCCCTCTCTGGAAACACCATATATTTT. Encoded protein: CASGGGVGQGALSGNTIYF.

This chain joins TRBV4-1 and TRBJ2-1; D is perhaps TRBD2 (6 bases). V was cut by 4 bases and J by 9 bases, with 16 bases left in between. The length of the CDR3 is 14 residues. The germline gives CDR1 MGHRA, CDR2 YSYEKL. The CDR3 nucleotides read TGCGCCAGCAGCCCAATGCAGGACTACCTTGAGCAGTTCTTC. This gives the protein CASSPMQDYLEQFF.

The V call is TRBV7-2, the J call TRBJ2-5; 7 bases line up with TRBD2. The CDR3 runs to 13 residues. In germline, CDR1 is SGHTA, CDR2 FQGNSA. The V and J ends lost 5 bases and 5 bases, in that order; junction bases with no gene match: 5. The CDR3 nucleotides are TGTGCCAGCAGCCGCGGGGGACGGGAGACCCAGTACTTC. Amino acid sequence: CASSRGGRETQYF.

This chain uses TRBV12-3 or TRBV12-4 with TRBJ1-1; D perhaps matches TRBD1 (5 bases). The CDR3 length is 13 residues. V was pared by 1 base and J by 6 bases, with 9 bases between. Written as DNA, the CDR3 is TGTGCCAGCAGTTTAGGGGGGGTGCCTGAAGCTTTCTTT. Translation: CASSLGGVPEAFF.

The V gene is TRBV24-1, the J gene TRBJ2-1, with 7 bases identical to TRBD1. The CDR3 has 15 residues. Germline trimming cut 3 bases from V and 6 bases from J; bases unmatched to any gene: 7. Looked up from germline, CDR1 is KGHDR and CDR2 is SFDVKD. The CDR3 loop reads CATSDGDSGSNEQFF. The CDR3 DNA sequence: TGTGCCACCAGTGATGGGGACAGTGGGAGCAATGAGCAGTTCTTC.

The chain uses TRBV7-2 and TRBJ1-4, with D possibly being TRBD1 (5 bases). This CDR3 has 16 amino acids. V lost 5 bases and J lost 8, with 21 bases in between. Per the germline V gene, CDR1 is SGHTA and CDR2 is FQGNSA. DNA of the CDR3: TGTGCCAGCAGCATGAACAATAGACAGCCTGGGGAAAAACTGTTTTTT. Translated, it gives CASSMNNRQPGEKLFF. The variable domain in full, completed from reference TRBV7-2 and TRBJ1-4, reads GAGVSQSPSNKVTEKGKDVELRCDPISGHTALYWYRQSLGQGLEFLIYFQGNSAPDKSGLPSDRFSAERTGGSVSTLTIQRTQQEDSAVYLCASSMNNRQPGEKLFFGSGTQLSVL.

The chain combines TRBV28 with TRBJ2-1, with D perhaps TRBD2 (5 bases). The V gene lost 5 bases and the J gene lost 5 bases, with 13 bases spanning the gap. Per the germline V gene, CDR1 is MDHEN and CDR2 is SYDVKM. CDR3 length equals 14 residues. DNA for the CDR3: TGTGCCAGCAGTCCAGCGGCATTAGACAATGAGCAGTTCTTC. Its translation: CASSPAALDNEQFF.

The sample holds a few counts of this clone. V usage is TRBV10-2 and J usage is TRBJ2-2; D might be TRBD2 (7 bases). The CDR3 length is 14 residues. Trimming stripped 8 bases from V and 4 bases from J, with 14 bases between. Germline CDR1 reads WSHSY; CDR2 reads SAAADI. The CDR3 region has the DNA TGCGCCAGCGGCCGGGGGGCGGGCACCGGGGAGCTGTTTTTT. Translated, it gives CASGRGAGTGELFF.

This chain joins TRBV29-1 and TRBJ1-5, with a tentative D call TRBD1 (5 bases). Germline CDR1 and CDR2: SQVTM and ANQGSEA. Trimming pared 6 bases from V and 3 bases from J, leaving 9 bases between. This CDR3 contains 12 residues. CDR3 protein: CSVVDNNQPQHF. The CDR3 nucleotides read TGCAGCGTCGTGGACAACAATCAGCCCCAGCATTTT.